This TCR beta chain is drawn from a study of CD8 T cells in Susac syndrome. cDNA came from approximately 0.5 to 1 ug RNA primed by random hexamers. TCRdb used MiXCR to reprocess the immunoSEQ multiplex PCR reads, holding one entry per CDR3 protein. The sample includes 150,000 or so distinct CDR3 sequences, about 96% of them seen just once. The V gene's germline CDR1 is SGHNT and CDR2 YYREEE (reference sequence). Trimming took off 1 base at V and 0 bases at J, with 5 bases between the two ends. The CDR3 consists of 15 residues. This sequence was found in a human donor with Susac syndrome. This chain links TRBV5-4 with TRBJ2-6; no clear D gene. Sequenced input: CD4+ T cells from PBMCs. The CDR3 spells CASSLIRSGANVLTF. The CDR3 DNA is TGTGCCAGCAGCTTGATCCGCTCTGGGGCCAACGTCCTGACTTTC.